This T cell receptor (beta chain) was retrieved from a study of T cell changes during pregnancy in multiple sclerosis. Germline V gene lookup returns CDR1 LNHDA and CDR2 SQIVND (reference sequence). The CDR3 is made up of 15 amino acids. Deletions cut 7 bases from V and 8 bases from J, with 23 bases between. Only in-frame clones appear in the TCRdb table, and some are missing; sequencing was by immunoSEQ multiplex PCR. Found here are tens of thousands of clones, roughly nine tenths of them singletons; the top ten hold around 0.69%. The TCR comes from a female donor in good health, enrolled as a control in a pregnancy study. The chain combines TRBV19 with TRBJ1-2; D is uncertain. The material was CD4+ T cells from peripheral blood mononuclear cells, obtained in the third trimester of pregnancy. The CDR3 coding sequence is TGTGCCAGTACCAAAAGGAAGCCGTCCCCGGAGGGCTACACCTTC. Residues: CASTKRKPSPEGYTF.